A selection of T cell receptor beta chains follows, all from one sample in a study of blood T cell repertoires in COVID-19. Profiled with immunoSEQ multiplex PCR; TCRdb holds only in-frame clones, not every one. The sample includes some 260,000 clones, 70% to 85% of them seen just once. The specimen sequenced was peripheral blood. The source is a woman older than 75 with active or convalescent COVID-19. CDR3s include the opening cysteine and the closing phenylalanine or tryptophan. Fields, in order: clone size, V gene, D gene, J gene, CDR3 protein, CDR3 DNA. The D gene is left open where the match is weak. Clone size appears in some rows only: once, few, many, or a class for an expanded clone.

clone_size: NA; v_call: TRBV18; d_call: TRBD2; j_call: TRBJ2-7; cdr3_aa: CASSPRPGTSGSYEQYF; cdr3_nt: TGTGCCAGCTCACCACGGCCGGGGACTAGCGGGAGCTACGAGCAGTACTTC
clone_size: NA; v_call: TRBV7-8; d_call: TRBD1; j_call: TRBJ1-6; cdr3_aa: CASSLGAGGFYSPLHF; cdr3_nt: TGTGCCAGCAGCTTAGGTGCAGGGGGCTTCTATTCACCCCTCCACTTT
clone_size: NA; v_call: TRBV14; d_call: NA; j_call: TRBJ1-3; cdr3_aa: CASSQASSSGNTIYF; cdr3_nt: TGTGCCAGCAGCCAAGCGAGTTCATCTGGAAACACCATATATTTT
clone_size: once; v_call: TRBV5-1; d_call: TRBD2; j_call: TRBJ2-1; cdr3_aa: CASSLGRTSGGENNEQFF; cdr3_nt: TGCGCCAGCAGCTTGGGCAGGACTAGCGGAGGAGAGAACAATGAGCAGTTCTTC
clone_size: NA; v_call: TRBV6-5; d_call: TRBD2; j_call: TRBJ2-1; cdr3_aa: CASRRESGGYNEQFF; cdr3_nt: TGTGCCAGTAGGCGTGAATCGGGGGGATACAATGAGCAGTTCTTC
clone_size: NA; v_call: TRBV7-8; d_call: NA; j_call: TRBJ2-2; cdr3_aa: CASSGIGISGGELFF; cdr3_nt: TGTGCCAGCAGCGGAATAGGGATAAGCGGCGGGGAGCTGTTTTTT
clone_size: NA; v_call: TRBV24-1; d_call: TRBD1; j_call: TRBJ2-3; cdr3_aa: CATSHWGQSTDTQYF; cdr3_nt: TGTGCCACCAGTCATTGGGGACAGAGCACAGATACGCAGTATTTT
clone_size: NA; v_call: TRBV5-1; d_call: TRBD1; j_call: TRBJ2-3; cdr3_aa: CASSLNTGGTSTDTQYF; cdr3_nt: TGCGCCAGCAGCTTGAATACAGGGGGTACTAGCACAGATACGCAGTATTTT
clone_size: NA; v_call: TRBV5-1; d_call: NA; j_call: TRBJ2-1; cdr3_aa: CASSLVPVDNEQFF; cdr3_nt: TGCGCCAGCAGCTTGGTTCCGGTAGACAATGAGCAGTTCTTC
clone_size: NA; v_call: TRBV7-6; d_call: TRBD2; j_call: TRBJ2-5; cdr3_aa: CASSSLAGAETQYF; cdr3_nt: TGTGCCAGCAGCTCACTAGCGGGGGCTGAGACCCAGTACTTC
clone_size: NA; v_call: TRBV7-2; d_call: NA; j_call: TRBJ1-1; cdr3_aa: CASSVQGRRSTEAFF; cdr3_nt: TGTGCCAGCAGCGTACAGGGAAGGCGGAGCACTGAAGCTTTCTTT
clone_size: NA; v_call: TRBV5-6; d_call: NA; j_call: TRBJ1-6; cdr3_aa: CASSLTGPSPLHF; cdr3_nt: TGTGCCAGCAGCTTGACAGGGCCCTCACCCCTCCACTTT
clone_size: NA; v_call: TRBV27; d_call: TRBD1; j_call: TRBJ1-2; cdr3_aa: CASNLTGQGRLGYTF; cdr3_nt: TGTGCCAGCAACCTTACCGGACAGGGGAGACTGGGCTACACCTTC
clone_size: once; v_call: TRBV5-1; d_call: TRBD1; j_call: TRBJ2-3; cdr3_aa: CASSLAGTVTDTQYF; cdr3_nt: TGCGCCAGCAGCTTGGCCGGGACAGTCACAGATACGCAGTATTTT
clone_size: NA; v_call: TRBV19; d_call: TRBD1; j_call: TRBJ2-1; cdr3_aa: CASSIGTASYNEQFF; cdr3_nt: TGTGCCAGTAGTATCGGGACAGCTTCTTACAATGAGCAGTTCTTC
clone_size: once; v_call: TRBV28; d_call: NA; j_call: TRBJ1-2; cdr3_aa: CASTRYRYGYTF; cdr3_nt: TGTGCCAGCACCCGGTATCGGTATGGCTACACCTTC
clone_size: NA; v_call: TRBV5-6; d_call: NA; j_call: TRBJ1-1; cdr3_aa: CATKLGPLANTEAFF; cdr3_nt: TGTGCCACCAAGTTGGGGCCCTTAGCAAACACTGAAGCTTTCTTT
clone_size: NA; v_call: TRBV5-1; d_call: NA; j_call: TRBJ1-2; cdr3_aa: CASLDSQGSGYTF; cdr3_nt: TGCGCCAGCCTGGACAGTCAAGGAAGTGGCTACACCTTC
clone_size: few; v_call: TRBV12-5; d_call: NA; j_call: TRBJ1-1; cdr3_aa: CASGLVLTGNTEAFF; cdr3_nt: TGTGCTAGTGGTTTGGTACTGACGGGGAACACTGAAGCTTTCTTT
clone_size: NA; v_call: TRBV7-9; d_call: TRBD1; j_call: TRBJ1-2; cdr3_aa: CASSHEGAPGYTF; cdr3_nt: TGTGCCAGCAGCCACGAGGGGGCCCCTGGCTACACCTTC
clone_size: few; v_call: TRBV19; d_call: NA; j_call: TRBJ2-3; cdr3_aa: CASSLRQVTDTQYF; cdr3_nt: TGTGCCAGTAGTCTCCGACAGGTCACAGATACGCAGTATTTT
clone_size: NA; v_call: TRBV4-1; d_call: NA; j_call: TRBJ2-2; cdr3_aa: CASSQDTSTAWVGNTGELFF; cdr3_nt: TGCGCCAGCAGCCAAGACACATCGACAGCCTGGGTAGGGAACACCGGGGAGCTGTTTTTT
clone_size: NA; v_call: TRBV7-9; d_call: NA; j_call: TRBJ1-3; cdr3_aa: CASSPAGGNTIYF; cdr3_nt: TGTGCCAGCAGCCCCGCCGGTGGAAACACCATATATTTT
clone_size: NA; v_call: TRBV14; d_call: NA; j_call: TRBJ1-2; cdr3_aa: CASSQELGALYGYTF; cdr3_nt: TGTGCCAGCAGCCAAGAGTTGGGGGCCCTCTATGGCTACACCTTC
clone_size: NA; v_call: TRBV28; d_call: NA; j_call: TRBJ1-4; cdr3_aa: CASSFSLGRGSRTNEKLFF; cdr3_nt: TGTGCCAGCAGTTTCTCCCTAGGACGGGGTTCTAGGACTAATGAAAAACTGTTTTTT
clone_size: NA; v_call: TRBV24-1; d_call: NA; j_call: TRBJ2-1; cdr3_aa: CATSDLGLLNSNEQFF; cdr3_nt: TGTGCCACCAGTGATTTGGGGCTTCTTAACTCCAATGAGCAGTTCTTC
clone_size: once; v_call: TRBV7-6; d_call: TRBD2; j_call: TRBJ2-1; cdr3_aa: CASSSIAGSSYNEQFF; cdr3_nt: TGTGCCAGCAGCTCCATAGCGGGAAGTTCCTACAATGAGCAGTTCTTC
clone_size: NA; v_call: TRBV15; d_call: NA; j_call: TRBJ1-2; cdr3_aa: CATSLRSYGYTF; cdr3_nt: TGTGCCACCAGCCTGAGATCCTATGGCTACACCTTC
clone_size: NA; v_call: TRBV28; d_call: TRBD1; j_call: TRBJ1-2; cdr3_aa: CASGLSGQGISGYGYTF; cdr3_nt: TGTGCCAGCGGGTTATCAGGACAGGGAATATCCGGCTATGGCTACACCTTC
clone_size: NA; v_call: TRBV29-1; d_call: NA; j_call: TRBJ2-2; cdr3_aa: CSVSVSGGSGGELFF; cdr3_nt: TGCAGCGTTAGTGTTTCGGGGGGCAGCGGCGGGGAGCTGTTTTTT
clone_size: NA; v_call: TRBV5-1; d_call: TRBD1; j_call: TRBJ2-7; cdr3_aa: CASSLGTGLEQYF; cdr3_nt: TGCGCCAGCAGCTTGGGGACAGGGCTCGAGCAGTACTTC
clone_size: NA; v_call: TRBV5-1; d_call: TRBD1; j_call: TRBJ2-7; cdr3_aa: CASSLTGGAPYEQYF; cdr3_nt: TGCGCCAGCAGCCTCACAGGGGGCGCGCCCTACGAGCAGTACTTC
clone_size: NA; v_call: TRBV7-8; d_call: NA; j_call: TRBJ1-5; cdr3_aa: CASSLAGLQSNQPQHF; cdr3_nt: TGTGCCAGCAGCTTAGCGGGGCTGCAGAGCAATCAGCCCCAGCATTTT